This record looks at one TCR beta chain sequence and its context. This sample was taken from a study of T cell changes during pregnancy in multiple sclerosis. Measured with immunoSEQ multiplex PCR; TCRdb has only the in-frame clones, and not every one. The sample holds 30,000 to 35,000 clones; around nine tenths are singletons and the top ten take about 0.4%. This TCR derives from a female donor in good health, enrolled as a control in a pregnancy study. Sequencing used CD4+ T cells from peripheral blood mononuclear cells, obtained in the second trimester of pregnancy.

The CDR3 DNA reads as TGTGCCAGCCAGATGGCGGGGGGGCCTAGGAATGAGCAGTTCTTC. Protein product: CASQMAGGPRNEQFF. The chain uses TRBV2 and TRBJ2-1; 9 nucleotides align to TRBD2. Germline lookup yields CDR1 SNHLY and CDR2 FYNNEI. V was clipped by 8 bases and J by 7 bases; unmatched bases: 12. The CDR3 has 15 amino acids.